This T cell receptor beta chain was obtained from a study of cytomegalovirus exposure and HLA in healthy donors. On the study more broadly: Around 80 million unique TCR sequences came from HLA-typed donors in an early release.

The PCR ran on 60 Vbeta and 13 Jbeta primers. Original handling: There were around 77 million unique TCR beta chains by a later count, and 8.5 million to 14 million of them were shared. The method was immunoSEQ multiplex PCR; TCRdb's version includes in-frame clones alone and lacks a portion of them. V and J calls and clone size are as listed in that table; D and trimming were resolved from the DNA. The repertoire holds some 150,000 clones, with about four fifths as singletons. On this clone itself: Its antigen is as yet unknown.

Points from the study as a whole: Later analysis associated a missense DCLRE1C variant with TCR beta V- and J-gene trimming.

CDR1 and CDR2 from the germline V gene are MNHNY and SVGAGI (reference sequence). V was trimmed by 0 bases and J by 8 bases, leaving 8 bases between them. The CDR3 sequence is 14 residues long. Sequencing was carried out using PBMCs. This rearrangement joins TRBV6-6 to TRBJ1-6, with TRBD1 as a possible D gene (5 bases). The receptor comes from a human donor in good health. The DNA for the CDR3 is TGTGCCAGCAGTTACTCAGGGGAGGATTCACCCCTCCACTTT. Amino acids: CASSYSGEDSPLHF.